The 23 T cell receptor beta chains listed next were all sequenced from one sample in a study of blood T cell repertoires in COVID-19. The data were produced by immunoSEQ multiplex PCR, yet TCRdb's version contains in-frame clones alone and is incomplete. The repertoire holds about 250,000 clones, with around four fifths as singletons. The sequenced sample consisted of peripheral blood. The receptors were sampled from a man aged 80 or over with acute or convalescent COVID-19.

The chain joins TRBV30 to TRBJ1-1; D is perhaps TRBD1 (5 bases). Trimming pared 0 bases from V and 9 bases from J, leaving 14 bases between. Germline V lookup: CDR1 GTSNPN, CDR2 SVGIG (reference sequence). The CDR3 extends over 13 amino acids. The CDR3 here is CAWSVHRGIKAFF. CDR3 bases: TGTGCCTGGAGTGTACATCGGGGGATTAAAGCTTTCTTT.

Only one count was recorded for this clone. The chain uses TRBV5-4 and TRBJ2-5; 7 bases line up with TRBD1. Germline-derived CDR1 and CDR2 are SGHNT and YYREEE (reference sequence). Unmatched junction bases numbered 1, after V lost 3 bases and J lost 2 bases. This CDR3 comprises 13 residues. As DNA, the CDR3 is TGTGCCAGCAGCTCGGGACAGCAAGAGACCCAGTACTTC. Translating gives CASSSGQQETQYF.

About this clone: A junction end diverges from the germline sequence, so it may reflect a read error. The rearrangement links TRBV3-1 (or the pseudogene TRBV3-2) to TRBJ1-1, with a weak D call TRBD1 (6 bases). The germline CDR1 and CDR2 sequences are LGHDT and YNNKEL (reference sequence). This CDR3 is 15 amino acids long. The CDR3 is CASTQQGLMATEAFF. In DNA form, the CDR3 reads TGTGCCAGCACCCAACAGGGTTTGATGGCTACTGAAGCTTTCTTT.

The V and J genes are TRBV20-1 and TRBJ2-3; D is uncertain. Germline V gene lookup returns CDR1 DFQATT and CDR2 SNEGSKA (reference sequence). Deletions cut 5 bases from V and 8 bases from J, with 11 bases between. The CDR3 runs 11 residues. The CDR3 spells CSAHLVATQYF. In DNA form, the CDR3 reads TGCAGTGCTCACCTAGTAGCTACGCAGTATTTT.

The CDR3 nucleotides are TGTGCCAGCAGTTTAGGGGGACAGAGTGAAGCTTTCTTT. Protein sequence: CASSLGGQSEAFF. The chain uses TRBV28 and TRBJ1-1; 7 nucleotides agree with TRBD1. Germline V gene lookup returns CDR1 MDHEN and CDR2 SYDVKM. The V segment lost 2 bases and the J segment 7 bases; nucleotides outside the gene matches: 4. The length of the CDR3 is 13 residues.

The genes are TRBV6-5 and TRBJ1-4; D perhaps matches TRBD1 (6 bases). The CDR3 contains 13 residues. Trimming took off 7 bases at V and 7 bases at J, with 13 bases between the two ends. Germline CDR1 is MNHEY and CDR2 is SVGAGI. The DNA for the CDR3 is TGTGCCAGCACGGGGACAATGGGTGAAAAACTGTTTTTT. The encoded protein is CASTGTMGEKLFF.

V gene TRBV28 combines with J gene TRBJ2-7; tentatively, D is TRBD2 (7 bases). V was clipped by 4 bases and J by 5 bases, with 18 bases between them. The germline gives CDR1 MDHEN, CDR2 SYDVKM. The CDR3 extends over 15 amino acids. CDR3 in amino acids: CASSSPLGGRNEQYF. The CDR3 DNA reads TGTGCCAGCAGTTCCCCCCTCGGGGGGCGGAACGAGCAGTACTTC.

This clone was detected only a few times. This chain links TRBV7-9 with TRBJ2-2; TRBD1 aligns across 8 bases. V lost 4 bases, J lost 5 bases, and 6 bases stayed unmatched. Germline loops: CDR1 SEHNR, CDR2 FQNEAQ (reference sequence). The length of the CDR3 is 15 residues. The CDR3 DNA is TGTGCCAGCAGCTCCAGGACAGGGCGGACCGGGGAGCTGTTTTTT. Protein product: CASSSRTGRTGELFF.

The rearrangement uses TRBV19 and TRBJ2-3, with D tentatively TRBD1 (6 bases). CDR3 length equals 14 residues. Germline V gene lookup returns CDR1 LNHDA and CDR2 SQIVND (reference sequence). V lost 5 bases, J lost 6 bases, and 15 bases lay in between. CDR3 protein: CASSSGQLADTQYF. The CDR3 DNA follows: TGTGCCAGTAGTTCGGGACAACTGGCGGATACGCAGTATTTT. The variable domain in full, with the rest retrieved from reference TRBV19 and TRBJ2-3, is DGGITQSPKYLFRKEGQNVTLSCEQNLNHDAMYWYRQDPGQGLRLIYYSQIVNDFQKGDIAEGYSVSREKKESFPLTVTSAQKNPTAFYLCASSSGQLADTQYFGPGTRLTVL.

V and J are TRBV7-9 and TRBJ1-2, with 7 bases matching TRBD1. The germline V gene has CDR1 SEHNR and CDR2 FQNEAQ (reference sequence). V lost 5 bases to trimming and J lost 4 bases; unmatched junction nucleotides: 10. The CDR3 spans 15 residues. This CDR3 reads CASSAGQVTVYGYTF. In DNA form, the CDR3 reads TGTGCCAGCAGCGCAGGACAGGTGACTGTCTATGGCTACACCTTC.

This sequence joins TRBV9 and TRBJ2-7, with D maybe TRBD2 (5 bases). In germline, CDR1 is SGDLS, CDR2 YYNGEE. The CDR3 is made up of 13 amino acids. Trimming pared 4 bases from V and 4 bases from J, leaving 12 bases between. In DNA form, the CDR3 reads TGTGCCAGCAGCCCCCGGGATATTTACGAGCAGTACTTC. It is translated as CASSPRDIYEQYF.

The chain combines TRBV2 with TRBJ1-1; D unclear. V dropped 7 bases and J dropped 3 bases, with 12 bases sitting between them. CDR3 length equals 13 residues. From germline, CDR1 is SNHLY and CDR2 FYNNEI. Written as DNA, the CDR3 is TGTGCCAGCACCGCCGACATCTACACTGAAGCTTTCTTT. Protein sequence: CASTADIYTEAFF.

This chain joins TRBV5-1 and TRBJ2-5; a possible D gene is TRBD1 (6 bases). Germline lookup yields CDR1 SGHRS and CDR2 YFSETQ. V was shortened by 4 bases and J by 7 bases, with 14 bases between the two germline ends. The CDR3 totals 13 residues. Here the CDR3 DNA reads TGCGCCAGCAGCACCGGACAGTTGGGGACCCAGTACTTC. Protein: CASSTGQLGTQYF.

The chain carries TRBV5-1 and TRBJ1-2; 7 bases map to TRBD1. Germline values: CDR1 SGHRS, CDR2 YFSETQ. This CDR3 has 15 residues. The V segment lost 4 bases and the J segment 4 bases; nucleotides outside the gene matches: 10. Written as DNA, the CDR3 is TGCGCCAGCAGCACCTCCGGGACAGTAAGCTATGGCTACACCTTC. Translation: CASSTSGTVSYGYTF.

As for this clone: Other DNA sequences from this sample encode an identical CDR3 as well. The rearrangement joins TRBV2 to TRBJ2-3; no firm D call. The V gene lost 4 bases and the J gene lost 0 bases, with 8 bases spanning the gap. The germline V gene has CDR1 SNHLY and CDR2 FYNNEI. The CDR3 is made up of 14 amino acids. The CDR3 coding sequence is TGTGCCAGCAGTGCCCTACTAAGCACAGATACGCAGTATTTT. Translation gives CASSALLSTDTQYF.

The chain combines TRBV10-3 with TRBJ2-3, with TRBD2 identical over 9 bases. Looked up from germline, CDR1 is ENHRY and CDR2 is SYGVKD. The CDR3 extends over 15 amino acids. With 3 bases clipped from V and 2 bases from J, the junction kept 3 bases outside the gene matches. The CDR3 sequence is CAISDIAGDTDTQYF. Written as DNA, the CDR3 is TGTGCCATCAGTGATATAGCGGGAGACACAGATACGCAGTATTTT.

The gene calls are TRBV18 and TRBJ2-4; TRBD2 aligns across 8 bases. This CDR3 contains 16 residues. The germline gives CDR1 KGHSH, CDR2 LQKENI. The J segment lost 1 base and the V segment lost 3 bases, leaving 5 bases of the junction unmatched. CDR3 in DNA: TGTGCCAGCTCACCCCCGGGAGGGGGGGCCAAAAACATTCAGTACTTC. This codes for CASSPPGGGAKNIQYF.

This clone was seen only once. The chain joins TRBV11-2 to TRBJ2-7, with D tentatively TRBD2 (6 bases). CDR1 and CDR2 from the germline V gene are SGHAT and FQNNGV. This CDR3 is built from 14 residues. The V end was cut by 5 bases, the J end by 2 bases, with 13 bases between. This CDR3 reads CASSPGAGTYEQYF. The CDR3 DNA reads as TGTGCCAGCAGCCCCGGCGCGGGGACCTACGAGCAGTACTTC.

This chain connects TRBV19 to TRBJ1-2, with 7 positions matching TRBD1. There are 15 residues in the CDR3. The germline V gene has CDR1 LNHDA and CDR2 SQIVND (reference sequence). Trimming at V came to 4 bases and at J to 3 bases, leaving 8 bases not matched to a gene. The CDR3: CASSRLGQQYYGYTF. The DNA for the CDR3 is TGTGCCAGTAGTAGGCTGGGACAGCAGTACTATGGCTACACCTTC.

V is TRBV27 and J is TRBJ1-5, with unresolved D. With 9 bases removed from V and 5 bases from J, the gap between germline ends came to 20 bases. Germline CDR1 is MNHEY and CDR2 is SMNVEV (reference sequence). This CDR3 spans 15 amino acids. This CDR3 reads CASRPAGREYQPQHF. CDR3 sequence (DNA): TGTGCCAGTCGGCCGGCGGGGAGGGAGTATCAGCCCCAGCATTTT.

V gene TRBV3-1 (or the pseudogene TRBV3-2) combines with J gene TRBJ2-7, with 7 bases lining up with TRBD1. The CDR3 is made up of 13 amino acids. Trimming took 2 bases from V and 3 from J; bases not matched to a gene: 1. Germline V lookup: CDR1 LGHDT, CDR2 YNNKEL (reference sequence). The CDR3 spells CASSQTGVYEQYF. As DNA, the CDR3 is TGTGCCAGCAGCCAAACAGGGGTCTACGAGCAGTACTTC.

The chain couples TRBV5-1 to TRBJ2-7; 8 positions agree with TRBD1. This CDR3 contains 12 residues. Germline V gives CDR1 SGHRS, CDR2 YFSETQ. The ends lost 10 bases at V and 7 bases at J; junction bases unmatched: 10. The CDR3 here is CASGTGLREQYF. In nucleotides, the CDR3 is TGCGCCTCGGGGACAGGTCTTAGGGAGCAGTACTTC.

The chain employs TRBV15 and TRBJ2-3, with 7 bases that match TRBD1. Germline CDR1 and CDR2: LNHNV and YYDKDF (reference sequence). The trim removed 1 base at V and 4 bases at J, leaving 5 bases unmatched. The length of the CDR3 is 15 residues. CDR3 sequence reads: CATSRGRTGPDTQYF. CDR3 DNA sequence: TGTGCCACCAGCAGAGGAAGGACAGGACCAGATACGCAGTATTTT.